The 8 T cell receptor beta chains in this list originate from one sample, sequenced in a study of cytotoxic CD8 clonotypes in ibrutinib-treated CLL (dated by TCRdb to the early 2020s). The library was prepared using the immunoSEQ multiplex PCR assay. TCRdb stores this immuneACCESS table with in-frame sequences only. Part of the clones is absent; in the studies checked, under half of the shortfall reflects unresolved V genes, and no reason is known for the rest. This sample holds 6,200 or so clones; roughly three quarters were observed only once. Together, the top ten hold less than 30% of the sample. This material consisted of PBMCs, taken before ibrutinib treatment. The receptor source for this set is a human donor with chronic lymphocytic leukemia.

The gene calls are TRBV27 and TRBJ1-1; 8 positions agree with TRBD1. Germline CDR1 reads MNHEY; CDR2 reads SMNVEV (reference sequence). Unmatched junction bases numbered 9, after V lost 5 bases and J lost 1 base. This CDR3 has 16 residues. In DNA form, the CDR3 reads TGTGCCAGCAGTGGATATGGGACAGGCTGGAACACTGAAGCTTTCTTT. The encoded protein is CASSGYGTGWNTEAFF.

This chain joins TRBV10-3 and TRBJ2-5; D unresolved. The ends were cut back, 8 bases at V and 3 bases at J, with 10 bases in the middle. Germline lookup yields CDR1 ENHRY and CDR2 SYGVKD. The CDR3 has 12 amino acids. CDR3 protein: CAIGGREETQYF. DNA of the CDR3: TGTGCCATCGGTGGTAGGGAAGAGACCCAGTACTTC.

The V and J genes are TRBV4-1 and TRBJ1-1, with D possibly TRBD1 on 6 matching bases. Trimming removed 0 bases at V and 3 bases at J, with 11 bases between. CDR1 is MGHRA, CDR2 YSYEKL, per germline. The CDR3 covers 15 residues. CDR3 loop: CASSQDRGLYTEAFF. The CDR3 DNA is TGCGCCAGCAGCCAAGACAGGGGATTATACACTGAAGCTTTCTTT.

J is TRBJ2-7 and V is TRBV27; no reliable D call. Germline CDR1 is MNHEY and CDR2 is SMNVEV (reference sequence). Trimming stripped 4 bases from V and 4 bases from J, with 14 bases between. The CDR3 contains 14 residues. The CDR3 region is CASSSLHSLYEQYF. Written as DNA, the CDR3 is TGTGCCAGCAGTTCGCTGCACAGCCTTTACGAGCAGTACTTC.

V and J are TRBV25-1 and TRBJ2-4; TRBD2 matches at 9 bases. Germline V CDR1 and CDR2: MGHDK, SYGVNS. The CDR3 spans 16 residues. Losses at the gene ends were 2 bases for V and 5 bases for J; bases not matched to a gene: 7. This CDR3 is CASSERAGGPENIQYF. In DNA form, the CDR3 reads TGTGCCAGCAGTGAAAGGGCGGGAGGGCCGGAAAACATTCAGTACTTC.

The J gene is TRBJ1-6, the V gene TRBV7-2; TRBD1 agrees at 7 bases. Trimming at V came to 2 bases and at J to 9 bases, leaving 7 bases not matched to a gene. The CDR3 extends over 15 amino acids. From germline, CDR1 is SGHTA and CDR2 FQGNSA. The CDR3 DNA reads TGTGCCAGCAGCTTATATCTACAGGGGTCTTCACCCCTCCACTTT. Translated: CASSLYLQGSSPLHF.

The chain is built from TRBV9 and TRBJ2-3; 8 nucleotides line up with TRBD2. Germline V lookup: CDR1 SGDLS, CDR2 YYNGEE. The length of the CDR3 is 18 residues. The ends lost 1 base at V and 5 bases at J; junction bases unmatched: 15. The CDR3 nucleotides read TGTGCCAGCAGCGTAAACCCCGCAGTGGAGCGGGAGAAAGATACGCAGTATTTT. This gives the protein CASSVNPAVEREKDTQYF.

Only a few counts were recorded for this clone. The chain couples TRBV2 to TRBJ2-1; 11 positions agree with TRBD2. The V segment lost 5 bases and the J segment 6 bases; nucleotides outside the gene matches: 15. Germline lookup yields CDR1 SNHLY and CDR2 FYNNEI. The CDR3 runs to 18 residues. CDR3 region: CASSPSPAGGLAVNEQFF. In DNA form, the CDR3 reads TGTGCCAGCAGTCCAAGCCCGGCGGGGGGACTAGCGGTCAATGAGCAGTTCTTC.